This T cell receptor beta chain was captured by sequencing in a study of CD8 T cell repertoires and HIV-1 epitope variants (TCRdb year 2020). Describing the broader study: Twenty-five peptides representing autologous and known Gag and Nef epitope variants were each used to stimulate T cells in separate culture wells. Control conditions included a CMV, EBV and flu peptide pool, the Ebola AY9 epitope as negative control, and a no-peptide well. The epitopes tested were three Gag epitope families plus Nef HW9 and YT9. T cells were enriched using the EasySep Human T Cell Enrichment Kit and were co-cultured with equal numbers of autologous T cell-negative cells serving as antigen-presenting cells. The cultures were grown for 10 days in IMDM with gentamicin, and half of the media was changed on days 3 and 7 with IL-2, IL-7 and IL-15 added. An aliquot of 1M T cells was set aside as an uncultured baseline condition, separate from the 80 or so T cell cultures. Running each culture condition in triplicate, except for one peptide done in duplicate, gave a total of 83 T cell cultures. General study outcomes and caveats: The Nef KF9 family was recognized by five clonotypes and the HW9 family by one, and no responses to the TAALDMSHF plasma variant were observed. Of the nine antigen-specific TCR beta clonotypes identified, five or six appeared cross-reactive for autologous or known escape epitope variants. Only TCR beta chains were identified by the assay, and proliferation to antigen, not T cell function or cytokine profile, was indicated.

Its CDR3 holds 17 amino acids, cysteine through phenylalanine. The CDR3 DNA has 51 bases and is translated from base 1. Compared with germline, V lacks 6 bases and J lacks 4 bases; bases without a gene match: 5. The germline V gene (reference sequence) specifies MNHEY as CDR1 and SMNVEV as CDR2. Concerning this clone: The clone's antigen remains unknown. Per-nucleotide qualities are absent, and no much larger clonotype sits a single base away.

The immunoSEQ platform was used to sequence TCR beta CDR3 regions at survey depth. The QIAamp DNA micro kit was used to extract genomic DNA from every cultured and uncultured CD8+ T cell population. The study's own analysis went as follows. Samples with under 5,000 productive reads were excluded, and this exclusion removed 5 of the 75 HIV peptide-stimulated cultures. A MANAFEST web app trimmed sequences to CDR3 and removed nonproductive sequences, CDR3s under 5 amino acids, and those not starting C or ending F/W. To count as antigen-specific, a clonotype had to be expanded in at least 2 of 3 replicates compared with the no-peptide control at FDR 0.01, and only within one epitope family. Specific clonotypes also needed at least fivefold higher frequency than in wells stimulated with peptides from other epitope families. This immuneACCESS table, as held by TCRdb, lists in-frame sequences with V and J called but not all clones. Of the missing ones, under half trace to an unresolved V gene in checked studies; the others have no known cause. The DNA was the basis for D and trimming; V, J and clone size are from that table. This sample holds about 4,900 clones; around 66% were observed only once. The ten largest account for more than 35% of the sample.

The EasySep Human CD8+ T Cell Enrichment Kit was used on day 10 to isolate CD8+ T cells from every culture. Sequencing was carried out using cultured CD8+ T cells derived from PBMCs. The receptor comes from a male donor with HIV. The V gene is TRBV27 and the J gene is TRBJ2-2, with 16 bases in between that match TRBD2. The CDR3 is CASRGLAGGHGTGELFF. The nucleotide sequence is given as TGTGCCAGCAGGGGACTAGCGGGGGGGCATGGCACCGGGGAGCTGTTTTTT.